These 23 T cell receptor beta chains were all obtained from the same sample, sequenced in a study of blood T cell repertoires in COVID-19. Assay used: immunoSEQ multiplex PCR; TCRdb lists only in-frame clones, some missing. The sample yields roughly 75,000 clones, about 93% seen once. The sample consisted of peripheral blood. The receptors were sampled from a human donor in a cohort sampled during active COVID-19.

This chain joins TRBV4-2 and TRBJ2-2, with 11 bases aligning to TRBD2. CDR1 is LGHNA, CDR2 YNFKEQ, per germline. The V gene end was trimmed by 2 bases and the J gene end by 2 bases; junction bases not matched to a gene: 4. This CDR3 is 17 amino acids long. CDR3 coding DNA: TGTGCCAGCAGCCAATACCTAGCGGGGGGTAACACCGGGGAGCTGTTTTTT. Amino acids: CASSQYLAGGNTGELFF.

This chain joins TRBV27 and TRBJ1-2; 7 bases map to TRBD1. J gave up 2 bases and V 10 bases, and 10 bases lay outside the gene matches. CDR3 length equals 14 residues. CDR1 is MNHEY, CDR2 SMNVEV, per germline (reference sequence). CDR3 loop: CATRGGRGNYGYTF. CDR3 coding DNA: TGTGCCACCAGAGGGGGCAGGGGGAACTATGGCTACACCTTC.

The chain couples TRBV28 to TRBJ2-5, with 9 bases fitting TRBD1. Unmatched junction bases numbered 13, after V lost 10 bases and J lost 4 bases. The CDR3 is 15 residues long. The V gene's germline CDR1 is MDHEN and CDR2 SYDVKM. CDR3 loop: CAIRHRDRVGETQYF. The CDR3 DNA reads TGTGCCATACGCCACCGGGACAGGGTAGGAGAGACCCAGTACTTC.

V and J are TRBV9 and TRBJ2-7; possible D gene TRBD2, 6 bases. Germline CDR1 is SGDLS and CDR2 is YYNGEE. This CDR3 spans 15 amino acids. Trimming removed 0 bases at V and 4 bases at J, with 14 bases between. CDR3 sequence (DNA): TGTGCCAGCAGCGTAGGGAATAGCGGAATATACGAGCAGTACTTC. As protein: CASSVGNSGIYEQYF. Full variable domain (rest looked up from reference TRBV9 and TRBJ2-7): DSGVTQTPKHLITATGQRVTLRCSPRSGDLSVYWYQQSLDQGLQFLIQYYNGEERAKGNILERFSAQQFPDLHSELNLSSLELGDSALYFCASSVGNSGIYEQYFGPGTRLTVT.

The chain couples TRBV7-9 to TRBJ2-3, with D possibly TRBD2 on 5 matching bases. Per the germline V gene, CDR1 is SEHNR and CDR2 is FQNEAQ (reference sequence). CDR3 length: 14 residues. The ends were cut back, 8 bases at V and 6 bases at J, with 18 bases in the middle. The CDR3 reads CASDKVGAADTQYF. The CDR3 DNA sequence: TGTGCCAGCGACAAGGTTGGAGCGGCGGATACGCAGTATTTT.

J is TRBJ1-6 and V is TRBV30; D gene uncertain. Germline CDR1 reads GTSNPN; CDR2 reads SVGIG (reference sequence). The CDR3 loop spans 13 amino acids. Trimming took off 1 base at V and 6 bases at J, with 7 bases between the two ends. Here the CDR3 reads CAWSEAGNSPLHF. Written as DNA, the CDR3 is TGTGCCTGGAGTGAGGCAGGTAATTCACCCCTCCACTTT.

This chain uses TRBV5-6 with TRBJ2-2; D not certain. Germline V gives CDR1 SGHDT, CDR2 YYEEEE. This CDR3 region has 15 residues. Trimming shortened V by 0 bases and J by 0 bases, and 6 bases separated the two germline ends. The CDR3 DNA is TGTGCCAGCAGCTTGGTTCCCGCGAACACCGGGGAGCTGTTTTTT. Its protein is CASSLVPANTGELFF.

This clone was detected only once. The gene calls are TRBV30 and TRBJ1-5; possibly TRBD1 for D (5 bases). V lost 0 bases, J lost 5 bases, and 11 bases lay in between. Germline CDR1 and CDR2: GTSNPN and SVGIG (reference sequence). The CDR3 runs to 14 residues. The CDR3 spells CAWSVSRGYQPQHF. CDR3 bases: TGTGCCTGGAGTGTAAGTCGGGGGTATCAGCCCCAGCATTTT.

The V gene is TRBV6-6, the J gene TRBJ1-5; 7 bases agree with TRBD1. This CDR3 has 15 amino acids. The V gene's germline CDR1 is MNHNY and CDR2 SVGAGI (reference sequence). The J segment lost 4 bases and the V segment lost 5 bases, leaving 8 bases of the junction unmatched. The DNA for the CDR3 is TGTGCCAGCAGTGTCGGGACAGAGACTAATCAGCCCCAGCATTTT. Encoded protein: CASSVGTETNQPQHF.

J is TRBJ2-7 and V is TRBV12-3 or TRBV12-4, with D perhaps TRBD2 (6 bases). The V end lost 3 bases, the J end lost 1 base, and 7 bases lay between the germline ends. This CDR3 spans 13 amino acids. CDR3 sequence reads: CASSFGGSYEQYF. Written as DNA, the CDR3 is TGTGCCAGCAGTTTTGGGGGGTCCTACGAGCAGTACTTC.

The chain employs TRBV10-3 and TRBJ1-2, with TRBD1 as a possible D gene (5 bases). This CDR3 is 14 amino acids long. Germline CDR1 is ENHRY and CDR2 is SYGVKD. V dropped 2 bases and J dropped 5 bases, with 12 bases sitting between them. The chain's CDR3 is CAISEAGTDYGYTF. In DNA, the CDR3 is TGTGCCATCAGTGAGGCCGGGACTGATTATGGCTACACCTTC.

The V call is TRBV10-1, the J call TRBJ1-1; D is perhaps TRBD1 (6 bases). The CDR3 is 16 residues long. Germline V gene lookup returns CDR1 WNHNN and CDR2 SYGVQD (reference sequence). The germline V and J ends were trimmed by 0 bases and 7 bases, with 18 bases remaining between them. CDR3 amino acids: CASSESAGWGPFEAFF. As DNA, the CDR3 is TGCGCCAGCAGTGAGTCAGCAGGGTGGGGGCCATTTGAAGCTTTCTTT.

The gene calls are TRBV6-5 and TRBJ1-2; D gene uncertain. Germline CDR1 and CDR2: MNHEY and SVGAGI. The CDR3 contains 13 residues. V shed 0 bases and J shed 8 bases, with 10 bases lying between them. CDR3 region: CASSYSGPGGYTF. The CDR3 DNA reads TGTGCCAGCAGTTACTCGGGTCCAGGAGGCTACACCTTC.

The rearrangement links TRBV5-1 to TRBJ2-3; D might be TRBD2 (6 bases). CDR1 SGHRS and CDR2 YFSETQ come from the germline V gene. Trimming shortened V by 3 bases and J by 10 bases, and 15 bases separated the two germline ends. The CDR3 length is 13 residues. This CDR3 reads CASSSEGGVAQYF. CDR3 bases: TGCGCCAGCAGCTCCGAGGGCGGGGTTGCGCAGTATTTT. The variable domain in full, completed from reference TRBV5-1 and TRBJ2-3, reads KAGVTQTPRYLIKTRGQQVTLSCSPISGHRSVSWYQQTPGQGLQFLFEYFSETQRNKGNFPGRFSGRQFSNSRSEMNVSTLELGDSALYLCASSSEGGVAQYFGPGTRLTVL.

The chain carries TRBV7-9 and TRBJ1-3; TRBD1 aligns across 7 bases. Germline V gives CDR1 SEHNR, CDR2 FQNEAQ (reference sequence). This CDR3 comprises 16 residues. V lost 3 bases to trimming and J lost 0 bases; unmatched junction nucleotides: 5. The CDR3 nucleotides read TGTGCCAGCAGCTTCGACAGGGCGACCTCTGGAAACACCATATATTTT. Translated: CASSFDRATSGNTIYF. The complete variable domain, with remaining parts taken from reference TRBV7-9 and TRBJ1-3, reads DTGVSQNPRHKITKRGQNVTFRCDPISEHNRLYWYRQTLGQGPEFLTYFQNEAQLEKSRLLSDRFSAERPKGSFSTLEIQRTEQGDSAMYLCASSFDRATSGNTIYFGEGSWLTVV.

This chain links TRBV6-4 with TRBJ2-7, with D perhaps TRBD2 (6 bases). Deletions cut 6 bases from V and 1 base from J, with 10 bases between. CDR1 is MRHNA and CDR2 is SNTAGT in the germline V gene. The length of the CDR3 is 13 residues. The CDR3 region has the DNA TGTGCCAGCAGGGGGACTCGATCCTACGAGCAGTACTTC. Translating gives CASRGTRSYEQYF.

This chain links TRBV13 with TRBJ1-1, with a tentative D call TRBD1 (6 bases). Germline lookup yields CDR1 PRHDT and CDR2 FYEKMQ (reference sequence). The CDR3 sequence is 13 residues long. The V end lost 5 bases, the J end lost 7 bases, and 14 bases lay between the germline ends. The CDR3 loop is CASSLWRQVEAFF. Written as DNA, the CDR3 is TGTGCCAGCAGCCTATGGCGACAGGTTGAAGCTTTCTTT.

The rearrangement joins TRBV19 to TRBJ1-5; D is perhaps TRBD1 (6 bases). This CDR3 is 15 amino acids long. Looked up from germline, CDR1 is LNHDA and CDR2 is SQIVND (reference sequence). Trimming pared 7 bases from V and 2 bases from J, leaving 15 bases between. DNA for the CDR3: TGTGCCAGTAATGCGGCAGGGGTTCGCAATCAGCCCCAGCATTTT. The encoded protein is CASNAAGVRNQPQHF.

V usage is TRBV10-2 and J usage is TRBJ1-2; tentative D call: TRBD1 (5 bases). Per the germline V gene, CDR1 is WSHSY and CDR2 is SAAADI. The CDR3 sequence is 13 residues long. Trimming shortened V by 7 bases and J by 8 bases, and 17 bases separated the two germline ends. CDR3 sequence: CASMRGAGEGYTF. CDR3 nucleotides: TGCGCCAGCATGCGGGGCGCCGGGGAGGGCTACACCTTC.

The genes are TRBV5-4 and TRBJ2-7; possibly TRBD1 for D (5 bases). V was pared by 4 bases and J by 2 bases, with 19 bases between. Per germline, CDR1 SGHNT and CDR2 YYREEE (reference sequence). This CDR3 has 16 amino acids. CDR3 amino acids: CASSALHRQSPYEQYF. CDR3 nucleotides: TGTGCCAGCAGCGCACTCCACCGACAGAGCCCCTACGAGCAGTACTTC.

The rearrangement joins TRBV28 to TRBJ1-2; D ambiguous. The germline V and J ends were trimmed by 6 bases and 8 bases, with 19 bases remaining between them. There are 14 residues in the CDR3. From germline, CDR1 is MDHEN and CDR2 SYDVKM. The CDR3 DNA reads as TGTGCCAGCAGCTCACCCATCGGGAACGGCGGCTACACCTTC. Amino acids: CASSSPIGNGGYTF.

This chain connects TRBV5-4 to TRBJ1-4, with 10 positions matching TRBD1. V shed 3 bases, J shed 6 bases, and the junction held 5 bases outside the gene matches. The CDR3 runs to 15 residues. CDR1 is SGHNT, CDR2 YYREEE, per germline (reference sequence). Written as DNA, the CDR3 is TGTGCCAGCAGCTCCGGGACAGGGGCTGATGAAAAACTGTTTTTT. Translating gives CASSSGTGADEKLFF.

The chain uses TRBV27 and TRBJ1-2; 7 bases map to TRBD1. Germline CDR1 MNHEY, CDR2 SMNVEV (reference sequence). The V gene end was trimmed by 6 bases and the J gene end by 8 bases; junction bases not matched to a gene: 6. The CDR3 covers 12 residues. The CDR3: CASRGDSRGYTF. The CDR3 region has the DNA TGTGCCAGCAGGGGGGACAGTCGGGGCTACACCTTC.